This TCR beta chain was identified in a study of T cells in Graves' hyperthyroidism and ophthalmopathy. In the case of this clonotype: Antigen: not known. A read error may produce the germline difference seen at one junction end.

Germline lookup yields CDR1 MNHNS and CDR2 SASEGT. There are 13 residues in the CDR3. If no ophthalmopathy progression occurred within 18 months, Graves' hyperthyroidism was stable. Using RNA transcripts as the source, TCR beta CDR3 regions were amplified. Using the HTBI primer set, a first-round RT-PCR was run on the TCR CDR3. TCRdb passed the multiplex PCR reads through MiXCR, listing each CDR3 protein once. The table records 500,000 to 600,000 distinct CDR3 sequences, 16% of them present only once. Study-level results: A 13 V-J signature model discriminated ophthalmopathy versus stable hyperthyroidism. Blood shared most expanded thyroid clonotypes above 0.001.

The sequencing input was blood. The clonotype was recovered from a woman under 30 with Graves' hyperthyroidism. V and J are TRBV6-1 and TRBJ1-1; perhaps TRBD1 as D (5 bases). CDR3 sequence: CASRPGRYTGAFF. In nucleotides, the CDR3 is TGTGCCAGCAGGCCAGGGCGATACACTGGAGCTTTCTTT.